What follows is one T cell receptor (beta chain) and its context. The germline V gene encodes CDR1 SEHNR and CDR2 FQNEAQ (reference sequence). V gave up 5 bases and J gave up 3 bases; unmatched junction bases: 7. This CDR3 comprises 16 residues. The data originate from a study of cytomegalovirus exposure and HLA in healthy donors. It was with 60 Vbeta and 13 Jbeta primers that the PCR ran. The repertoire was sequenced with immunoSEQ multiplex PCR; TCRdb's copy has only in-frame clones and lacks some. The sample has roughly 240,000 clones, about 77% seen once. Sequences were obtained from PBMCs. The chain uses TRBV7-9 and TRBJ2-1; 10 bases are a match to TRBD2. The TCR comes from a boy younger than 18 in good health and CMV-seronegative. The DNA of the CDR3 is TGTGCCAGCAGCCCTCGAGCGGGAGGGCTCTACAATGAGCAGTTCTTC. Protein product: CASSPRAGGLYNEQFF. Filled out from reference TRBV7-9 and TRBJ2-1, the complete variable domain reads DTGVSQNPRHKITKRGQNVTFRCDPISEHNRLYWYRQTLGQGPEFLTYFQNEAQLEKSRLLSDRFSAERPKGSFSTLEIQRTEQGDSAMYLCASSPRAGGLYNEQFFGPGTRLTVL.